The 19 T cell receptor beta chains below were found in one sample sequenced in a study of blood T cells in healthy people across ages. Sample-barcoded 5' priming and a J-beta primer mix drove a second PCR of roughly 7 to 11 cycles. From the 5' RACE reads, TCRdb called clonotypes with MiXCR, one entry per CDR3 protein. The sample lists more than 1 million distinct CDR3 sequences, around 43% occurring once. The specimen sequenced was blood. These receptors all stem from a woman in her fifties or sixties in good health.

Worth noting for this clonotype: This may be a read error, as it is one base from a much larger clone. The chain carries TRBV12-3 or TRBV12-4 and TRBJ2-4; 7 bases line up with TRBD2. The J call may be in error: the DNA end matches TRBJ2-7 better. This CDR3 spans 13 amino acids. The CDR3 protein is CASSFGLVYEQYF. DNA for the CDR3: TGTGCCAGCAGTTTCGGACTAGTCTACGAGCAGTACTTC.

This clonotype was seen more than once but under ten times. The chain is built from TRBV3-1 and TRBJ2-4; 9 positions match TRBD1. CDR1 and CDR2 from the germline V gene are LGHDT and YNNKEL (reference sequence). The CDR3 sequence is 16 residues long. The V segment lost 1 base and the J segment 3 bases; nucleotides outside the gene matches: 4. This CDR3 is CASSQGQGGVKNIQYF. In nucleotides, the CDR3 is TGTGCCAGCAGCCAAGGACAGGGGGGCGTCAAAAACATTCAGTACTTC.

The chain combines TRBV21-1 with TRBJ2-1; the listed D gene, TRBD1, was not tested against the DNA. TRBV21-1 corresponds to a pseudogene. This CDR3 spans 16 amino acids. CDR3 DNA sequence: TGTGCCAGCAGCAAAGAGGGGCAGACCTCATACAATGAGCAGTTCTTC. This gives the protein CASSKEGQTSYNEQFF.

The chain combines TRBV2 with TRBJ2-2; D gene uncertain. The length of the CDR3 is 14 residues. Germline V gene sequence: CDR1 SNHLY, CDR2 FYNNEI. V lost 8 bases to trimming and J lost 2 bases, with 12 bases between them. In DNA form, the CDR3 reads TGTGCCAGCGAGAGTCCCGTAAACACCGGGGAGCTGTTTTTT. Translation gives CASESPVNTGELFF.

In its sample, this clonotype was seen a few times. The chain employs TRBV6-2 or TRBV6-3 and TRBJ2-5, with D maybe TRBD1 (6 bases). Gene TRBJ2-7 matches the end of the DNA better, so the J call may be wrong. Germline CDR1 and CDR2: MNHEY and SVGEGT. There are 15 residues in the CDR3. CDR3 region: CASRSPPGTSYEQYF. CDR3 coding DNA: TGTGCCAGCAGATCCCCTCCCGGGACAAGCTACGAGCAGTACTTC.

This chain uses TRBV29-1 with TRBJ1-5; weak D call: TRBD1 (5 bases). This CDR3 has 13 amino acids. Trimming shortened V by 4 bases and J by 5 bases, and 12 bases separated the two germline ends. Germline CDR1 and CDR2: SQVTM and ANQGSEA. CDR3 protein: CSVASGLDQPQHF. In DNA form, the CDR3 reads TGCAGCGTTGCCTCAGGGTTGGATCAGCCCCAGCATTTT. Full variable domain (remainder filled in from reference TRBV29-1 and TRBJ1-5): SAVISQKPSRDICQRGTSLTIQCQVDSQVTMMFWYRQQPGQSLTLIATANQGSEATYESGFVIDKFPISRPNLTFSTLTVSNMSPEDSSIYLCSVASGLDQPQHFGDGTRLSIL.

The rearrangement uses TRBV7-6 and TRBJ2-1; 10 bases line up with TRBD2. The germline V gene encodes CDR1 SGHVS and CDR2 FNYEAQ. Trimming removed 2 bases from V and 5 bases from J; junction bases left unmatched: 9. This CDR3 region has 17 residues. The DNA for the CDR3 is TGTGCCAGCAGCTTATTGGAACTAGCGGGACCTAACAATGAGCAGTTCTTC. The encoded protein is CASSLLELAGPNNEQFF.

The chain joins TRBV28 to TRBJ2-7; tentatively, D is TRBD1 (5 bases). This CDR3 has 14 amino acids. V shed 6 bases and J shed 2 bases, with 14 bases lying between them. Per germline, CDR1 MDHEN and CDR2 SYDVKM. The CDR3 nucleotides read TGTGCCAGCAGAAATAGGGGTTCGGCCTACGAGCAGTACTTC. As protein: CASRNRGSAYEQYF.

The V call is TRBV20-1, the J call TRBJ2-1; D may be TRBD1 (5 bases). The closer fit of TRBJ2-7 to the DNA end suggests the J call may be wrong. Germline V gene sequence: CDR1 DFQATT, CDR2 SNEGSKA (reference sequence). There are 13 residues in the CDR3. In DNA form, the CDR3 reads TGCAGTGCTAGATATGACAGTTCCTACGAGCAGTACTTC. Translation gives CSARYDSSYEQYF.

Only a few counts were recorded for this clonotype. V is TRBV29-1 and J is TRBJ2-2; perhaps D is TRBD1 or TRBD2 (5 bases each). CDR3 size: 14 residues. Germline V gene data show CDR1 as SQVTM and CDR2 as ANQGSEA. V shed 3 bases and J shed 6 bases, with 14 bases lying between them. The CDR3 here is CSVERGFAAGELFF. The CDR3 DNA reads TGCAGCGTTGAGAGGGGTTTCGCGGCCGGGGAGCTGTTTTTT.

The table lists this clonotype with many counts. The chain joins TRBV7-9 to TRBJ2-7; D is possibly TRBD2 (5 bases). The CDR3 is made up of 15 amino acids. Germline CDR1 is SEHNR and CDR2 is FQNEAQ (reference sequence). V was clipped by 7 bases and J by 1 base, with 17 bases between them. The CDR3 nucleotides read TGTGCCAGCATATTCTATGGAGGCGATTCCTACGAGCAGTACTTC. Residues: CASIFYGGDSYEQYF.

This clonotype was seen ten or more times. The chain couples TRBV7-8 to TRBJ1-1, with 11 bases that match TRBD1. The J segment lost 6 bases and the V segment lost 5 bases, leaving 5 bases of the junction unmatched. Germline CDR1 is SGHVS and CDR2 is FQNEAQ. There are 14 residues in the CDR3. CDR3 sequence: CASSSGTGGSEAFF. CDR3 nucleotide sequence: TGTGCCAGCAGCAGCGGGACAGGGGGATCTGAAGCTTTCTTT. The full variable domain, with the rest looked up from reference TRBV7-8 and TRBJ1-1, is GAGVSQSPRYKVAKRGQDVALRCDPISGHVSLFWYQQALGQGPEFLTYFQNEAQLDKSGLPSDRFFAERPEGSVSTLKIQRTQQEDSAVYLCASSSGTGGSEAFFGQGTRLTVV.

This rearrangement joins TRBV20-1 to TRBJ1-2; TRBD1 matches 7 bases. CDR1 is DFQATT, CDR2 SNEGSKA, per germline (reference sequence). The CDR3 sequence is 14 residues long. V was clipped by 0 bases and J by 4 bases; unmatched bases: 5. For the CDR3, the DNA is TGCAGTGCTAGAGATCGGACAGGTCCCTATGGCTACACCTTC. Its translation is CSARDRTGPYGYTF.

The chain recombines TRBV20-1 with TRBJ2-3; D may be TRBD1 (6 bases). Per the germline V gene, CDR1 is DFQATT and CDR2 is SNEGSKA (reference sequence). V lost 6 bases to trimming and J lost 6 bases, with 16 bases between them. This CDR3 contains 13 residues. Written as DNA, the CDR3 is TGCAGTGCGGGGACACTTTCCCCCGATACGCAGTATTTT. It translates to CSAGTLSPDTQYF.

This clonotype occurred a few times. This chain joins TRBV12-3 or TRBV12-4 and TRBJ2-5; D could derive from TRBD1 or TRBD2 (5 bases each). The CDR3 contains 14 residues. V was clipped by 0 bases and J by 11 bases, with 16 bases between them. CDR3 bases: TGTGCCAGCAGTTTAGCAGGGACCGATTACGTGCAGTACTTC. Residues: CASSLAGTDYVQYF.

The J gene is TRBJ2-7, the V gene TRBV11-1, with 9 bases fitting TRBD1. V was clipped by 4 bases and J by 2 bases; unmatched bases: 6. This CDR3 region has 15 residues. CDR1 is SGHAT and CDR2 is FQDESV in the germline V gene (reference sequence). CDR3 region: CASSSNDRGAYEQYF. The CDR3 coding sequence is TGTGCCAGCAGCTCCAACGACAGGGGGGCCTACGAGCAGTACTTC.

The CDR3 loop reads CAISRDSGETQYF. In DNA, the CDR3 is TGTGCCATCAGTAGGGACAGCGGGGAGACCCAGTACTTC. The V gene is TRBV10-3, the J gene TRBJ2-5; tentatively, D is TRBD1 (7 bases). The CDR3 is made up of 13 amino acids. Germline V gene lookup returns CDR1 ENHRY and CDR2 SYGVKD. V was pared by 5 bases and J by 5 bases, with 12 bases between.

This clonotype was picked up a small number of times. The chain recombines TRBV7-2 with TRBJ2-6; 8 bases map to TRBD1. CDR1 SGHTA and CDR2 FQGNSA come from the germline V gene. Trimming at V came to 5 bases and at J to 0 bases, leaving 12 bases not matched to a gene. The CDR3 covers 19 residues. CDR3 loop: CASSTSWTGIRSGANVLTF. The CDR3 coding sequence is TGTGCCAGCAGCACCTCTTGGACAGGGATCCGCTCTGGGGCCAACGTCCTGACTTTC.

This CDR3 is CSVEREYEQYF. In nucleotides, the CDR3 is TGCAGCGTTGAACGAGAATACGAGCAGTACTTC. V usage is TRBV29-1 and J usage is TRBJ2-7; D is unclear. The CDR3 is 11 amino acids. V dropped 2 bases and J dropped 4 bases, with 6 bases sitting between them. In germline, CDR1 is SQVTM, CDR2 ANQGSEA.